The 29 T cell receptor beta chains below all came from one sample that was sequenced in a study of blood T cell repertoires in COVID-19. The data were produced by immunoSEQ multiplex PCR, yet TCRdb's version contains in-frame clones alone and is incomplete. Found here are over 300,000 clones, around 87% of them singletons; the top ten hold roughly 6.8%. Sequencing was performed on peripheral blood. The receptors here all came from a man between 18 and 35 years old with active or convalescent COVID-19.

This chain joins TRBV5-1 and TRBJ2-7, with TRBD1 identical over 7 bases. The V segment lost 0 bases and the J segment 7 bases; nucleotides outside the gene matches: 16. The CDR3 length is 17 residues. The germline V gene has CDR1 SGHRS and CDR2 YFSETQ. The CDR3 loop reads CASSLVGTANLRREQYF. For the CDR3, the DNA is TGCGCCAGCAGCTTGGTAGGGACAGCTAATTTACGTAGGGAGCAGTACTTC.

The chain links TRBV28 to TRBJ1-5; weak D call: TRBD1 (5 bases). Germline CDR1 and CDR2: MDHEN and SYDVKM. V was cut by 5 bases and J by 2 bases, with 13 bases left in between. This CDR3 comprises 15 residues. CDR3 DNA: TGTGCCAGCAGTATAACACAGGTCGGCAATCAGCCCCAGCATTTT. It codes for CASSITQVGNQPQHF.

The chain uses TRBV12-3 or TRBV12-4 and TRBJ2-3, with D possibly TRBD2 on 6 matching bases. This CDR3 region has 12 residues. V dropped 3 bases and J dropped 8 bases, with 9 bases sitting between them. Written as DNA, the CDR3 is TGTGCCAGCAGTTTGGGGGGACGTACGCAGTATTTT. Its translation: CASSLGGRTQYF.

CDR3 protein: CASSIRTGMNTEAFF. CDR3 coding DNA: TGTGCCAGCAGCATAAGGACAGGAATGAACACTGAAGCTTTCTTT. This chain links TRBV5-4 with TRBJ1-1; 7 positions agree with TRBD1. This CDR3 comprises 15 residues. The germline gives CDR1 SGHNT, CDR2 YYREEE (reference sequence). The V gene end was trimmed by 4 bases and the J gene end by 0 bases; junction bases not matched to a gene: 6.

The chain links TRBV10-1 to TRBJ1-1, with D uncertain. The CDR3 has 15 amino acids. In germline, CDR1 is WNHNN, CDR2 SYGVQD (reference sequence). V lost 0 bases and J lost 6, with 14 bases in between. This CDR3 is CASSESYSGEAEAFF. CDR3 DNA sequence: TGCGCCAGCAGTGAGTCGTATTCGGGAGAAGCTGAAGCTTTCTTT.

The chain joins TRBV15 to TRBJ2-1, with a weak D call TRBD1 (5 bases). CDR1 is LNHNV and CDR2 is YYDKDF in the germline V gene (reference sequence). V lost 0 bases, J lost 7 bases, and 25 bases lay in between. The CDR3 is made up of 19 amino acids. CDR3 nucleotides: TGTGCCACCAGCAGAGATAGCCGCCGCTGGACACCTAAGAGTAATGAGCAGTTCTTC. Protein: CATSRDSRRWTPKSNEQFF.

The CDR3 nucleotides are TGTGCCAGCAGCTTAGGCCTAAGCACAGATACGCAGTATTTT. It translates to CASSLGLSTDTQYF. The chain has TRBV7-6 and TRBJ2-3; D is uncertain. Between the trimmed V and J ends, which lost 1 base and 0 bases, there was a span of 5 bases. CDR1 and CDR2 from the germline V gene are SGHVS and FNYEAQ. The CDR3 is made up of 14 amino acids.

V gene TRBV7-2 combines with J gene TRBJ1-5; D gene uncertain. The CDR3 has 14 residues. Trimming stripped 3 bases from V and 5 bases from J, with 11 bases between. The germline V gene has CDR1 SGHTA and CDR2 FQGNSA. This CDR3 reads CASSFRGLDQPQHF. CDR3 coding DNA: TGTGCCAGCAGCTTTCGAGGGCTGGATCAGCCCCAGCATTTT.

This chain uses TRBV4-3 with TRBJ2-7; no reliable D call. CDR3 length: 12 residues. Trimming removed 7 bases at V and 7 bases at J, with 14 bases between. Germline assignment: CDR1 LGHNA and CDR2 YSLEER. The CDR3 nucleotides read TGCGCCAGCACTAGGTCAGTGAGAGAGCAGTACTTC. Protein product: CASTRSVREQYF.

This chain connects TRBV19 to TRBJ2-3; D is perhaps TRBD2 (7 bases). The ends were cut back, 5 bases at V and 4 bases at J, with 13 bases in the middle. The CDR3 consists of 14 residues. Germline CDR1 is LNHDA and CDR2 is SQIVND (reference sequence). This chain's CDR3 is CASSAWGGADTQYF. The CDR3 DNA is TGTGCCAGTAGTGCTTGGGGGGGCGCAGATACGCAGTATTTT. Based on the CDR3 plus reference TRBV19 and TRBJ2-3, the full variable domain is DGGITQSPKYLFRKEGQNVTLSCEQNLNHDAMYWYRQDPGQGLRLIYYSQIVNDFQKGDIAEGYSVSREKKESFPLTVTSAQKNPTAFYLCASSAWGGADTQYFGPGTRLTVL.

This chain connects TRBV4-2 to TRBJ2-7; tentatively, D is TRBD2 (7 bases). Per the germline V gene, CDR1 is LGHNA and CDR2 is YNFKEQ. The CDR3 runs to 13 residues. The V end lost 7 bases, the J end lost 3 bases, and 13 bases lay between the germline ends. Here the CDR3 DNA reads TGTGCCAGCAACGGGGGGCAGGGCTACGAGCAGTACTTC. The encoded protein is CASNGGQGYEQYF.

V usage is TRBV27 and J usage is TRBJ2-7, with a weak D call TRBD1 (6 bases). V lost 6 bases, J lost 1 base, and 13 bases lay in between. This CDR3 region has 14 residues. CDR1 is MNHEY, CDR2 SMNVEV, per germline (reference sequence). As DNA, the CDR3 is TGTGCCAGCAGCTACGTACAGGGTTCCTACGAGCAGTACTTC. Encoded protein: CASSYVQGSYEQYF.

This clone occurred a few times. J is TRBJ1-6 and V is TRBV12-2; the DNA was not used to check the table's D call, TRBD1. TRBV12-2 is an annotated pseudogene. The CDR3 is 18 residues long. CDR3: CASRSGGQLKKDKSPLHF. The CDR3 DNA follows: TGTGCAAGTCGCTCAGGCGGACAGCTAAAAAAGGACAAGTCCCCCCTCCACTTT.

The CDR3 loop is CASSHPEAGGPSYNEQFF. CDR3 sequence (DNA): TGCGCCAGCAGCCACCCCGAAGCGGGGGGACCCTCCTACAATGAGCAGTTCTTC. The chain recombines TRBV4-3 with TRBJ2-1; 9 bases align to TRBD2. The junction had 9 bases not matched to a gene; V was cut back by 3 bases and J by 0 bases. Germline V gives CDR1 LGHNA, CDR2 YSLEER. This CDR3 is 18 amino acids long.

The chain employs TRBV7-2 and TRBJ1-6, with unresolved D. This CDR3 is 16 amino acids long. Germline CDR1 and CDR2: SGHTA and FQGNSA. V dropped 6 bases and J dropped 0 bases, with 12 bases sitting between them. CDR3 DNA: TGTGCCAGCAGATCTACGGGAAGCTCCTATAATTCACCCCTCCACTTT. It yields the protein CASRSTGSSYNSPLHF.

In the case of this clone: The junction departs from germline at one end; a sequencing error may be responsible. The V gene is TRBV6-2 or TRBV6-3, the J gene TRBJ1-1; D ambiguous. This CDR3 is built from 14 residues. Germline V CDR1 and CDR2: MNHEY, SVGEGT. Here the CDR3 DNA reads TGTGCCAGCAATTACCCCCTTCTGGGGAGTGAAGCTTTCTTT. This translates into CASNYPLLGSEAFF.

The chain has TRBV4-2 and TRBJ2-1; 8 bases map to TRBD2. Losses at the gene ends were 1 base for V and 7 bases for J; bases not matched to a gene: 6. CDR3 length: 15 residues. Germline CDR1 reads LGHNA; CDR2 reads YNFKEQ. CDR3 amino acids: CASSQAGGLNNEQFF. CDR3 in DNA: TGTGCCAGCAGCCAAGCGGGGGGGCTAAATAATGAGCAGTTCTTC.

The chain has TRBV19 and TRBJ1-6; D gene ambiguous. CDR3 length: 13 residues. Germline V CDR1 and CDR2: LNHDA, SQIVND (reference sequence). V lost 8 bases to trimming and J lost 6 bases, with 11 bases between them. CDR3 loop: CASAGILNSPLHF. The CDR3 DNA is TGTGCCAGTGCCGGGATTCTTAATTCACCCCTCCACTTT. Full variable domain (rest looked up from reference TRBV19 and TRBJ1-6): DGGITQSPKYLFRKEGQNVTLSCEQNLNHDAMYWYRQDPGQGLRLIYYSQIVNDFQKGDIAEGYSVSREKKESFPLTVTSAQKNPTAFYLCASAGILNSPLHFGNGTRLTVT.

The chain recombines TRBV4-1 with TRBJ1-2; D might be TRBD1 (5 bases). CDR1 and CDR2 (germline): MGHRA, YSYEKL. This CDR3 has 14 amino acids. V was clipped by 0 bases and J by 7 bases, with 12 bases between them. Here the CDR3 reads CASSQDWGGSGYTF. The CDR3 DNA reads as TGCGCCAGCAGCCAAGATTGGGGGGGATCTGGCTACACCTTC.

The rearrangement joins TRBV24-1 to TRBJ2-7; 9 nucleotides align to TRBD1. With V trimmed by 3 bases and J by 5 bases, 1 base remained unmatched. The CDR3 totals 13 residues. Germline V lookup: CDR1 KGHDR, CDR2 SFDVKD. CDR3 in DNA: TGTGCCACCAGTGATACAGGGGGCCACGAGCAGTACTTC. This codes for CATSDTGGHEQYF.

The rearrangement uses TRBV7-9 and TRBJ2-1; TRBD2 matches at 12 bases. V was clipped by 0 bases and J by 8 bases; unmatched bases: 2. CDR3 length equals 15 residues. Germline V gene sequence: CDR1 SEHNR, CDR2 FQNEAQ (reference sequence). In nucleotides, the CDR3 is TGTGCCAGCAGCTTAGCACTAGCGGGAGGTGATGAGCAGTTCTTC. This sequence encodes CASSLALAGGDEQFF.

The rearrangement joins TRBV5-5 to TRBJ2-1; 7 nucleotides match TRBD1. The CDR3 loop spans 15 amino acids. J gave up 0 bases and V 4 bases, and 4 bases lay outside the gene matches. Germline CDR1 reads SGHKS; CDR2 reads YYEKEE (reference sequence). The CDR3 bases are TGTGCCAGCAGCCCGGGACAGAGCTCCTACAATGAGCAGTTCTTC. Residues: CASSPGQSSYNEQFF.

V is TRBV9 and J is TRBJ2-1, with 12 bases lining up with TRBD1. Losses at the gene ends were 5 bases for V and 10 bases for J; bases not matched to a gene: 10. Germline CDR1 and CDR2: SGDLS and YYNGEE. The CDR3 runs to 15 residues. The chain's CDR3 is CASSGVGTGGQEQFF. The DNA for the CDR3 is TGTGCCAGCAGTGGGGTCGGGACAGGGGGCCAAGAGCAGTTCTTC. The full variable domain, with the rest looked up from reference TRBV9 and TRBJ2-1, is DSGVTQTPKHLITATGQRVTLRCSPRSGDLSVYWYQQSLDQGLQFLIQYYNGEERAKGNILERFSAQQFPDLHSELNLSSLELGDSALYFCASSGVGTGGQEQFFGPGTRLTVL.

The rearrangement links TRBV15 to TRBJ1-5; D may be TRBD1 (6 bases). The germline V gene encodes CDR1 LNHNV and CDR2 YYDKDF (reference sequence). The V end was cut by 5 bases, the J end by 6 bases, with 8 bases between. This CDR3 contains 12 residues. CDR3 sequence reads: CATSAGVQPQHF. The CDR3 nucleotides read TGTGCCACCAGCGCAGGGGTTCAGCCCCAGCATTTT.

The CDR3 coding sequence is TGTGCCAGCAGTTTATTACTAGCGGGAGGGCCGGAGACCCAGTACTTC. This sequence encodes CASSLLLAGGPETQYF. The chain has TRBV27 and TRBJ2-5; 13 bases are a match to TRBD2. The V gene's germline CDR1 is MNHEY and CDR2 SMNVEV (reference sequence). The ends lost 1 base at V and 5 bases at J; junction bases unmatched: 4. The CDR3 runs to 16 residues.

This chain connects TRBV5-4 to TRBJ2-5; 8 nucleotides line up with TRBD1. The germline gives CDR1 SGHNT, CDR2 YYREEE (reference sequence). The ends lost 0 bases at V and 5 bases at J; junction bases unmatched: 6. The CDR3 totals 15 residues. The DNA for the CDR3 is TGTGCCAGCAGCTTGGGGGGGGCAGGGGGCGAGACCCAGTACTTC. The encoded protein is CASSLGGAGGETQYF.

The gene calls are TRBV15 and TRBJ1-2, with TRBD1 identical over 9 bases. Germline lookup yields CDR1 LNHNV and CDR2 YYDKDF (reference sequence). J gave up 8 bases and V 1 base, and 11 bases lay outside the gene matches. The CDR3 sequence is 16 residues long. The CDR3 is CATSRVLTGTGHGYTF. The CDR3 DNA reads as TGTGCCACCAGCAGAGTACTTACCGGGACAGGGCACGGCTACACCTTC.

V and J are TRBV2 and TRBJ2-3; the match to TRBD1 covers 7 bases. The CDR3 contains 13 residues. In germline, CDR1 is SNHLY, CDR2 FYNNEI. J gave up 4 bases and V 8 bases, and 6 bases lay outside the gene matches. CDR3 sequence (DNA): TGTGCCAGCGACAGGGTTCTCGCAGATACGCAGTATTTT. This translates into CASDRVLADTQYF.

The genes are TRBV6-5 and TRBJ2-2; D is perhaps TRBD1 (6 bases). This CDR3 spans 16 amino acids. Per the germline V gene, CDR1 is MNHEY and CDR2 is SVGAGI. V was shortened by 0 bases and J by 6 bases, with 14 bases between the two germline ends. In DNA form, the CDR3 reads TGTGCCAGCAGTTACTCGAACAGGGCCTTGTCCGGGGAGCTGTTTTTT. Its translation is CASSYSNRALSGELFF.